This T cell receptor (beta chain) was sequenced in a study of blood T cell repertoires in COVID-19. Overall study: The United States, Italy and Spain provided the acute and convalescent COVID-19 samples. Nucleic acid was either cDNA or gDNA, and it came from T cells, B-cell-depleted T cells, or PBMCs.

V was trimmed by 7 bases and J by 4 bases, leaving 13 bases between them. The CDR3 length is 14 residues. From germline, CDR1 is SNHLY and CDR2 FYNNEI. Original analysis: Estimation of nucleated cell counts relied on the amplification of reference gene primers. Profiling relied on immunoSEQ multiplex PCR, and the TCRdb table lists in-frame clones only, not all of them. V and J calls and clone size are given by that table; D and trimming were obtained from the DNA. The sample includes a few hundred thousand clones, approximately 81% of them seen just once. The sequenced material came from peripheral blood. This chain uses TRBV2 with TRBJ1-4; D perhaps matches TRBD1 (5 bases). This TCR was sampled from a woman in her fifties or sixties who had recovered from COVID-19. The CDR3 protein is CASMPRVLNEKLFF. The CDR3 bases are TGTGCCAGCATGCCCAGGGTTCTTAATGAAAAACTGTTTTTT.